Following are 7 T cell receptor beta chains from one sample sequenced in a study of blood T cell repertoires in COVID-19. Libraries were prepared by immunoSEQ multiplex PCR; TCRdb keeps only in-frame clonotypes and omits some of them. The sample contains approximately 290,000 clones, roughly four fifths of which appear only once. The sequencing input was peripheral blood. Every receptor here comes from a person aged 70 to 80 with COVID-19, enrolled during active disease.

This rearrangement joins TRBV2 to TRBJ2-7; D perhaps matches TRBD2 (6 bases). The germline V gene encodes CDR1 SNHLY and CDR2 FYNNEI. Between the trimmed V and J ends, which lost 6 bases and 5 bases, there was a span of 26 bases. The CDR3 contains 17 residues. The CDR3 nucleotides read TGTGCCAGCAGGCTGGACGGGGGTTTCCTTCTTTTCCACGAGCAGTACTTC. Translated, it gives CASRLDGGFLLFHEQYF.

This clone has just one count. The gene calls are TRBV19 and TRBJ1-2; D is unclear. The CDR3 totals 13 residues. From germline, CDR1 is LNHDA and CDR2 SQIVND (reference sequence). Trimming stripped 6 bases from V and 8 bases from J, with 16 bases between. The CDR3 bases are TGTGCCAGTAGACCGGACTTCTTAGGCGGCTACACCTTC. The encoded protein is CASRPDFLGGYTF. Filled out from reference TRBV19 and TRBJ1-2, the complete variable domain reads DGGITQSPKYLFRKEGQNVTLSCEQNLNHDAMYWYRQDPGQGLRLIYYSQIVNDFQKGDIAEGYSVSREKKESFPLTVTSAQKNPTAFYLCASRPDFLGGYTFGSGTRLTVV.

V is TRBV23-1 and J is TRBJ1-6, with 8 bases aligning to TRBD1. TRBV23-1 carries the ORF label, with uncertain function. The CDR3 spans 15 residues. The V segment lost 5 bases and the J segment 6 bases; nucleotides outside the gene matches: 6. This CDR3 is CASSGRQGSNSPLHF. In nucleotides, the CDR3 is TGCGCCAGCAGTGGTCGACAGGGGAGTAATTCACCCCTCCACTTT.

A few counts support this clone. Distinct nucleotide sequences in the sample also encode this CDR3. The chain joins TRBV14 to TRBJ1-2, with a tentative D call TRBD1 (6 bases). The V end was cut by 1 base, the J end by 4 bases, with 13 bases between. Germline assignment: CDR1 SGHDN and CDR2 FVKESK. CDR3 size: 15 residues. The CDR3 nucleotides are TGTGCCAGCAGCCAAGGCCAGGGGCGGTCCTATGGCTACACCTTC. As protein: CASSQGQGRSYGYTF.

The chain employs TRBV3-1 (or the pseudogene TRBV3-2) and TRBJ2-1, with 7 bases matching TRBD1. Germline V lookup: CDR1 LGHDT, CDR2 YNNKEL (reference sequence). With 1 base clipped from V and 8 bases from J, the junction kept 8 bases outside the gene matches. The CDR3 runs to 15 residues. CDR3 sequence: CASSQALTGWDEQFF. CDR3 coding DNA: TGTGCCAGCAGCCAAGCCCTGACAGGGTGGGATGAGCAGTTCTTC.

This chain joins TRBV7-2 and TRBJ1-3; the D is unclear. Per the germline V gene, CDR1 is SGHTA and CDR2 is FQGNSA. There are 14 residues in the CDR3. V lost 5 bases, J lost 0 bases, and 8 bases lay in between. In nucleotides, the CDR3 is TGTGCCAGCAGCCAAATGAGCTCTGGAAACACCATATATTTT. Its protein product is CASSQMSSGNTIYF.

The gene calls are TRBV6-6 and TRBJ2-1; the match to TRBD2 covers 10 bases. This CDR3 spans 16 amino acids. After removal of 3 bases from V and 6 bases from J, the junction contained 8 bases not matched to a gene. CDR1 is MNHNY, CDR2 SVGAGI, per germline (reference sequence). CDR3 nucleotides: TGTGCCAGCAGTTATAGGGCTAGCGGGAGCCTCAATGAGCAGTTCTTC. Translated: CASSYRASGSLNEQFF.